One TCR beta chain is described in this entry. What it binds is unknown. Sequencing used immunoSEQ multiplex PCR; TCRdb keeps in-frame clones, though not all of them. The sample records tens of thousands of clones, about 82% being singletons. The sample is drawn from a study of OX40 agonist ivuxolimab in advanced cancers. Study as a whole: The mean age was 60 years, ranging from about 20 to 85, with 82.7% of participants male. Two patients with cutaneous melanoma and one with hepatocellular carcinoma, three in total, showed partial responses. Study findings and constraints: Certain nonresponding patients likewise had low normalized T-cell clonal expansion. Expanded peripheral T-cell antigen specificity went undetermined.

There are 13 residues in the CDR3. V was clipped by 3 bases and J by 3 bases, with 9 bases between them. The germline V gene has CDR1 LGHNA and CDR2 YNFKEQ. The chain couples TRBV4-2 to TRBJ2-7, with D possibly TRBD2 on 5 matching bases. The TCR originated in an adult with an advanced solid tumor such as melanoma, head and neck, liver or kidney cancer. The sequencing here drew on CD4+ or CD8+ T cells sorted from blood, taken in a trial of the OX40 agonist ivuxolimab. CDR3 residues: CASSQEVSYEQYF. The CDR3 DNA follows: TGTGCCAGCAGCCAGGAGGTCAGCTACGAGCAGTACTTC.